Below are 31 T cell receptor beta chains sequenced from a single sample in a study of CD8 T cells in ankylosing spondylitis. TCRdb re-analysed the 5' RACE reads in MiXCR, keeping a single row per CDR3 protein. The sample contains hundreds of thousands of distinct CDR3 sequences, 25% to 30% of which appear only once. These receptors are not linked to any known antigen. Overall study results and limits: Ankylosing spondylitis blood appeared to carry a characteristic TCR beta motif of several highly homologous variants.

The sample was blood, either unsorted or a sorted T cell fraction (not recorded which). The receptors shown here come from a male donor with ankylosing spondylitis.

CDR3 bases: TGTGCCATCAGTAAAGCGGAACGCACAGATACGCAGTATTTT. It yields the protein CAISKAERTDTQYF. This sequence joins TRBV10-3 and TRBJ2-3; possible D gene TRBD2, 5 bases. CDR1 is ENHRY, CDR2 SYGVKD, per germline. With 5 bases removed from V and 1 base from J, the gap between germline ends came to 10 bases. The CDR3 length is 14 residues.

Many counts were recorded for this clonotype. The chain is built from TRBV12-3 or TRBV12-4 and TRBJ2-7, with 10 nucleotides matching TRBD2. J was trimmed by 1 base and V by 5 bases; bases with no gene match: 8. The CDR3 totals 16 residues. The CDR3 DNA is TGTGCCAGCAGTCTCTCAAGGACTAGCGGATCCTACGAGCAGTACGTC. Its protein is CASSLSRTSGSYEQYV.

The sample holds one count of this clonotype. The chain has TRBV25-1 and TRBJ2-3; TRBD2 agrees at 13 bases. V trimming: 10 bases; J trimming: 6 bases; junction bases outside the gene matches: 4. CDR3 length: 13 amino acids. The germline V gene encodes CDR1 MGHDK and CDR2 SYGVNS. CDR3 loop: CATLAGGRDTQYF. The CDR3 region has the DNA TGTGCCACACTAGCGGGAGGGAGGGATACGCAGTATTTT.

The rearrangement joins TRBV10-2 to TRBJ1-1; D is ambiguous. Trimming stripped 0 bases from V and 7 bases from J, with 9 bases between. The CDR3 is made up of 13 amino acids. CDR1 is WSHSY, CDR2 SAAADI, per germline. The DNA of the CDR3 is TGCGCCAGCAGTGAGTCAGTCCCTATTGAAGCTTTCTTT. Its protein product is CASSESVPIEAFF.

The gene calls are TRBV1 and TRBJ1-1; the DNA was not used to check the table's D call, TRBD1. TRBV1 is noted as a pseudogene. This CDR3 comprises 17 residues. The CDR3 bases are TGCACCAGCAGCCAAGCCCCGCCCGGACGCATGAACACTGAAGCTTTCTTT. Its translation: CTSSQAPPGRMNTEAFF.

This clonotype was seen a handful of times. The V call is TRBV7-9, the J call TRBJ2-7, with 7 bases lining up with TRBD1. The V gene's germline CDR1 is SEHNR and CDR2 FQNEAQ (reference sequence). The V gene end was trimmed by 5 bases and the J gene end by 4 bases; junction bases not matched to a gene: 11. CDR3 length: 15 amino acids. The chain's CDR3 is CASSHADRAGYEQYF. The DNA for the CDR3 is TGTGCCAGCAGCCATGCTGACAGGGCTGGATACGAGCAGTACTTC.

This chain links TRBV6-1 with TRBJ2-5; 9 nucleotides align to TRBD2. V was clipped by 6 bases and J by 5 bases; unmatched bases: 13. Germline lookup yields CDR1 MNHNS and CDR2 SASEGT. The CDR3 spans 16 residues. CDR3 bases: TGTGCCAGCAGCAGGGCGGGAGGGCCCTACCCGGAGACCCAGTACTTC. Amino acid sequence: CASSRAGGPYPETQYF.

This clonotype was counted only a few times. This chain joins TRBV5-6 and TRBJ1-1, with a weak D call TRBD1 (5 bases). The ends were cut back, 1 base at V and 2 bases at J, with 9 bases in the middle. Germline CDR1 and CDR2: SGHDT and YYEEEE. CDR3 length: 14 residues. The CDR3 sequence: CASSLPRVNTEAFF. CDR3 bases: TGTGCCAGCAGCTTGCCCAGGGTTAACACTGAAGCTTTCTTT.

The V and J genes are TRBV9 and TRBJ1-5; D is undetermined. The CDR3 is 13 residues long. With 0 bases removed from V and 4 bases from J, the gap between germline ends came to 5 bases. Germline CDR1 is SGDLS and CDR2 is YYNGEE. The CDR3 nucleotides are TGTGCCAGCAGCGTAGGTACAAATCAGCCCCAGCATTTT. It specifies CASSVGTNQPQHF.

This clonotype has only a few counts. This chain links TRBV24-1 with TRBJ2-5, with 7 bases identical to TRBD2. This CDR3 comprises 17 residues. CDR1 and CDR2 from the germline V gene are KGHDR and SFDVKD. Trimming at V came to 8 bases and at J to 4 bases, leaving 18 bases not matched to a gene. CDR3 residues: CATTVDGGGPRGETQYF. The CDR3 bases are TGTGCCACCACCGTCGATGGGGGAGGGCCAAGGGGAGAGACCCAGTACTTC.

This clonotype was detected only a few times. The genes are TRBV3-1 and TRBJ1-1; no reliable D call. V gave up 1 base and J gave up 8 bases, with 8 bases separating them. Germline V gene lookup returns CDR1 LGHDT and CDR2 YNNKEL (reference sequence). The CDR3 contains 12 residues. The CDR3 DNA reads as TGTGCCAGCAGCCAAGGAATAACCGAAGCTTTCTTT. Its protein product is CASSQGITEAFF.

The rearrangement joins TRBV29-1 to TRBJ2-5; TRBD1 agrees at 7 bases. The CDR3 is 13 residues long. After removal of 5 bases from V and 4 bases from J, the junction contained 7 bases not matched to a gene. Germline loops: CDR1 SQVTM, CDR2 ANQGSEA. CDR3 region: CSVRWTGGETQYF. DNA of the CDR3: TGCAGCGTTCGATGGACAGGTGGAGAGACCCAGTACTTC. Based on the CDR3 plus reference TRBV29-1 and TRBJ2-5, the full variable domain is SAVISQKPSRDICQRGTSLTIQCQVDSQVTMMFWYRQQPGQSLTLIATANQGSEATYESGFVIDKFPISRPNLTFSTLTVSNMSPEDSSIYLCSVRWTGGETQYFGPGTRLLVL.

The rearrangement links TRBV20-1 to TRBJ2-3; D call uncertain. The CDR3 totals 14 residues. Germline lookup yields CDR1 DFQATT and CDR2 SNEGSKA (reference sequence). With 4 bases removed from V and 6 bases from J, the gap between germline ends came to 17 bases. The CDR3 loop reads CSATGPHWPDTQYF. The CDR3 nucleotides read TGCAGTGCTACAGGACCCCACTGGCCTGATACGCAGTATTTT.

V gene TRBV29-1 combines with J gene TRBJ2-2; TRBD2 matches 14 bases. J was trimmed by 7 bases and V by 6 bases; bases with no gene match: 7. The length of the CDR3 is 15 residues. In germline, CDR1 is SQVTM, CDR2 ANQGSEA. CDR3 region: CSVGLAGGSDGELFF. CDR3 DNA sequence: TGCAGCGTAGGACTAGCGGGAGGATCGGACGGGGAGCTGTTTTTT.

CDR3 sequence reads: CSASGGDSYEQYF. CDR3 DNA sequence: TGCAGCGCCTCCGGGGGAGACTCCTACGAGCAGTACTTC. This sequence joins TRBV29-1 and TRBJ2-7; tentative D call: TRBD2 (6 bases). The CDR3 length is 13 residues. V lost 7 bases and J lost 0, with 13 bases in between. The germline V gene encodes CDR1 SQVTM and CDR2 ANQGSEA.

The rearrangement links TRBV5-6 to TRBJ2-6; 7 nucleotides agree with TRBD1. Germline values: CDR1 SGHDT, CDR2 YYEEEE. J gave up 4 bases and V 5 bases, and 9 bases lay outside the gene matches. The CDR3 runs to 16 residues. The CDR3 protein is CASRRQGTTGANVLTF. The CDR3 DNA sequence: TGTGCCAGCAGACGACAGGGTACTACCGGGGCCAACGTCCTGACTTTC.

This chain's CDR3 is CASSPSGTNTGELFF. The CDR3 DNA sequence: TGTGCCAGCAGCCCCAGCGGGACGAACACCGGGGAGCTGTTTTTT. The chain recombines TRBV6-1 with TRBJ2-2; 7 bases match TRBD2. Per germline, CDR1 MNHNS and CDR2 SASEGT. The CDR3 length is 15 residues. V lost 6 bases, J lost 0 bases, and 4 bases stayed unmatched.

The rearrangement uses TRBV20-1 and TRBJ1-5; D is perhaps TRBD1 (5 bases). V was trimmed by 0 bases and J by 7 bases, leaving 10 bases between them. Germline CDR1 is DFQATT and CDR2 is SNEGSKA (reference sequence). The CDR3 consists of 13 residues. The CDR3 nucleotides are TGCAGTGCTAGAGATAAAGGGGACCAGCCCCAGCATTTT. Its translation: CSARDKGDQPQHF.

This chain connects TRBV20-1 to TRBJ2-7, with 8 bases that match TRBD1. The germline V gene encodes CDR1 DFQATT and CDR2 SNEGSKA (reference sequence). This CDR3 is 12 amino acids long. V gave up 5 bases and J gave up 2 bases; unmatched junction bases: 2. DNA for the CDR3: TGCAGTGCTGGGACAGGAGCCTACGAGCAGTACGTC. It translates to CSAGTGAYEQYV.

The genes are TRBV20-1 and TRBJ2-5, with 12 nucleotides matching TRBD2. V lost 6 bases and J lost 5; bases outside the gene matches: 7. The CDR3 is 14 residues long. CDR1 and CDR2 (germline): DFQATT, SNEGSKA (reference sequence). The CDR3, as DNA: TGCAGTGCCCCGACTAGCGGGAGTGGGGAGACCCAGTACTTC. Amino acid sequence: CSAPTSGSGETQYF.

This clonotype showed up just once. CDR3 region: CASEFLADLGNEQFF. CDR3 DNA: TGTGCCAGCGAGTTTCTAGCGGACCTGGGTAATGAGCAGTTCTTC. The chain recombines TRBV2 with TRBJ2-1, with 7 bases that match TRBD2. The CDR3 covers 15 residues. Germline trimming cut 8 bases from V and 7 bases from J; bases unmatched to any gene: 14. The germline CDR1 and CDR2 sequences are SNHLY and FYNNEI.

The chain uses TRBV12-3 or TRBV12-4 and TRBJ2-2, with a tentative D call TRBD1 (5 bases). V shed 6 bases and J shed 3 bases, with 14 bases lying between them. CDR3 length: 15 amino acids. The CDR3 spells CASREGDRDTGELFF. In DNA form, the CDR3 reads TGTGCCAGCAGAGAAGGGGATAGGGACACCGGGGAGCTGTTTTTT.

This clonotype was observed many times. The V call is TRBV20-1, the J call TRBJ1-5; TRBD1 aligns across 8 bases. This CDR3 has 14 residues. The J segment lost 3 bases and the V segment lost 4 bases, leaving 5 bases of the junction unmatched. Germline values: CDR1 DFQATT, CDR2 SNEGSKA (reference sequence). CDR3 region: CSANRGFTNQPQHF. In nucleotides, the CDR3 is TGCAGTGCTAACAGGGGGTTTACCAATCAGCCCCAGCATTTT.

The CDR3 DNA is TGTGCCAGCAGCTCCCACAGTAGCAATCAGCCCCAGCATTTT. It encodes CASSSHSSNQPQHF. This sequence joins TRBV12-3 or TRBV12-4 and TRBJ1-5, with D hard to call. The CDR3 loop spans 14 amino acids. Trimming left V 6 bases short and J 0 bases short, with 9 bases between.

This clonotype was observed at least ten times. The V and J genes are TRBV5-1 and TRBJ2-2, with no clear D. The CDR3 has 11 amino acids. Trimming pared 6 bases from V and 6 bases from J, leaving 6 bases between. Germline loops: CDR1 SGHRS, CDR2 YFSETQ. The CDR3 here is CASKGAGELFF. The DNA for the CDR3 is TGCGCCAGCAAGGGCGCCGGGGAGCTGTTTTTT.

This clonotype was seen a few times. The chain uses TRBV25-1 and TRBJ1-6; D remains ambiguous. The ends were cut back, 7 bases at V and 6 bases at J, with 7 bases in the middle. CDR3 length: 12 amino acids. CDR1 is MGHDK, CDR2 SYGVNS, per germline. The CDR3 DNA follows: TGTGCCAGCACCGAAGTTAATTCACCCCTCCACTTT. The encoded protein is CASTEVNSPLHF.

This chain links TRBV5-8 with TRBJ2-7, with D hard to call. Trimming stripped 2 bases from V and 3 bases from J, with 6 bases between. The CDR3 is 12 amino acids. The V gene's germline CDR1 is SGHTS and CDR2 YDEGEE. The chain's CDR3 is CASSFTNYEQYF. The CDR3 bases are TGTGCCAGCAGCTTTACGAACTACGAGCAGTACTTC.

The V gene is TRBV3-1, the J gene TRBJ2-1; possibly TRBD2 for D (6 bases). The germline CDR1 and CDR2 sequences are LGHDT and YNNKEL (reference sequence). The CDR3 totals 17 residues. The V end lost 0 bases, the J end lost 0 bases, and 12 bases lay between the germline ends. The CDR3 reads CASSQESLSGSYNEQFF. CDR3 DNA sequence: TGTGCCAGCAGCCAAGAGTCCCTTAGCGGCTCCTACAATGAGCAGTTCTTC.

V gene TRBV11-2 combines with J gene TRBJ1-5; perhaps TRBD1 as D (6 bases). The length of the CDR3 is 15 residues. The V gene lost 0 bases and the J gene lost 7 bases, with 13 bases spanning the gap. Germline CDR1 is SGHAT and CDR2 is FQNNGV. The CDR3, as DNA: TGTGCCAGCAGCTTAGAAGCAGGGGTGGGACAGCCCCAGCATTTT. Translated, it gives CASSLEAGVGQPQHF.

This sequence joins TRBV4-2 and TRBJ2-7, with D perhaps TRBD1 (6 bases). Germline V lookup: CDR1 LGHNA, CDR2 YNFKEQ. The CDR3 runs 15 residues. V lost 4 bases to trimming and J lost 6 bases, with 19 bases between them. CDR3 DNA: TGTGCCAGCAGCCGCCTGGGGACAAACTCCCTCGAGCAGTACTTC. Translating gives CASSRLGTNSLEQYF.

This chain uses TRBV15 with TRBJ1-2; D not resolved. Trimming left V 1 base short and J 6 bases short, with 9 bases between. The CDR3 covers 13 residues. Germline CDR1 reads LNHNV; CDR2 reads YYDKDF (reference sequence). CDR3 coding DNA: TGTGCCACCAGCAGAGGGTCTGGGGATGGCTACACCTTC. It specifies CATSRGSGDGYTF.